This T cell receptor beta chain was captured by sequencing in a study of blood T cells in healthy people across ages. Healthy Russian Caucasian donors spanned ages about 6 to 100 years. A J-beta primer mix and a sample-barcoded 5' primer were used in a second PCR of about 7 to 11 cycles. Each CDR3 protein is one row after TCRdb ran MiXCR on the 5' RACE reads. The sample yields 1.5 million to 2 million distinct CDR3 sequences, 30% to 35% seen once. The sample comprised blood. The sequence was collected from a woman aged 30 to 39 in good health.

The CDR3 DNA follows: TGTGCCACCAGCGTCGGCGGGGGGGTTTACAATGAGCAGTTCTTC. Translated, it gives CATSVGGGVYNEQFF. The chain uses TRBV27 and TRBJ2-1; the match to TRBD2 covers 9 bases. CDR1 is MNHEY and CDR2 is SMNVEV in the germline V gene (reference sequence). The CDR3 sequence is 15 residues long. With V trimmed by 10 bases and J by 4 bases, 11 bases remained unmatched.